These 11 T cell receptor beta chains came from one sample sequenced in a study of cytomegalovirus exposure and HLA in healthy donors. Vbeta (60) and Jbeta (13) primers were used in the PCR. Sequencing used immunoSEQ multiplex PCR; TCRdb keeps in-frame clones, though not all of them. The sample has about 130,000 clones, roughly 79% seen once. Material for sequencing was PBMCs. All receptors derive from a woman aged 40 to 50 in good health and CMV-seronegative.

This rearrangement joins TRBV2 to TRBJ2-2; D remains ambiguous. CDR3 length equals 13 residues. Germline V gives CDR1 SNHLY, CDR2 FYNNEI. V was clipped by 6 bases and J by 0 bases, with 5 bases between them. This chain's CDR3 is CASSFANTGELFF. CDR3 bases: TGTGCCAGCAGCTTCGCGAACACCGGGGAGCTGTTTTTT.

The chain is built from TRBV30 and TRBJ1-2; 11 nucleotides match TRBD1. Trimming removed 5 bases from V and 5 bases from J; junction bases left unmatched: 10. Germline loops: CDR1 GTSNPN, CDR2 SVGIG (reference sequence). The CDR3 has 15 residues. The CDR3 nucleotides read TGTGCCTGGGTGCTACCGGGACAGGGGGGGTATGGCTACACCTTC. Translated: CAWVLPGQGGYGYTF.

This chain links TRBV7-9 with TRBJ1-5; D may be TRBD1 (6 bases). The V gene's germline CDR1 is SEHNR and CDR2 FQNEAQ (reference sequence). Trimming shortened V by 1 base and J by 1 base, and 8 bases separated the two germline ends. This CDR3 is 15 amino acids long. CDR3 region: CASSLVGTSNQPQHF. The DNA for the CDR3 is TGTGCCAGCAGCTTAGTGGGGACAAGCAATCAGCCCCAGCATTTT.

There are a few counts of this clone. The V and J genes are TRBV7-6 and TRBJ1-2, with TRBD1 matching over 7 bases. V shed 2 bases, J shed 3 bases, and the junction held 6 bases outside the gene matches. The CDR3 loop spans 15 amino acids. Per the germline V gene, CDR1 is SGHVS and CDR2 is FNYEAQ. CDR3 sequence (DNA): TGTGCCAGCAGCTTAACCACAGGGGCCGACTATGGCTACACCTTC. It yields the protein CASSLTTGADYGYTF.

This clone was recorded a few times. This chain uses TRBV28 with TRBJ2-1; TRBD2 matches at 8 bases. There are 16 residues in the CDR3. Per germline, CDR1 MDHEN and CDR2 SYDVKM. Trimming at V came to 6 bases and at J to 2 bases, leaving 9 bases not matched to a gene. The CDR3 spells CASRIGSSGPYNEQFF. As DNA, the CDR3 is TGTGCCAGCAGGATAGGCTCTAGCGGGCCCTACAATGAGCAGTTCTTC.

This clone is a singleton in its sample. The chain is built from TRBV5-1 and TRBJ2-7; 12 nucleotides match TRBD1. CDR1 and CDR2 (germline): SGHRS, YFSETQ. The CDR3 runs to 17 residues. J was trimmed by 4 bases and V by 4 bases; bases with no gene match: 12. The CDR3 coding sequence is TGCGCCAGCAGCAGGGGACAGGGGGCATTAGGTATTTACGAGCAGTACTTC. The encoded protein is CASSRGQGALGIYEQYF.

The V call is TRBV27, the J call TRBJ1-1; weak D call: TRBD1 (6 bases). CDR1 MNHEY and CDR2 SMNVEV come from the germline V gene (reference sequence). The CDR3 is 15 amino acids. The V end was cut by 5 bases, the J end by 9 bases, with 22 bases between. The CDR3 sequence: CASSLAAGAQGKAFF. The CDR3, as DNA: TGTGCCAGCAGTCTAGCTGCAGGGGCTCAAGGTAAAGCTTTCTTT.

The chain couples TRBV27 to TRBJ2-1; 9 bases line up with TRBD2. Germline trimming cut 3 bases from V and 2 bases from J; bases unmatched to any gene: 11. The CDR3 consists of 18 residues. CDR1 is MNHEY and CDR2 is SMNVEV in the germline V gene (reference sequence). As DNA, the CDR3 is TGTGCCAGCAGTTTTAGTGCGGGAGGGCCCATAACCTACAATGAGCAGTTCTTC. Protein product: CASSFSAGGPITYNEQFF.

The gene calls are TRBV4-2 and TRBJ2-7; D is perhaps TRBD1 (6 bases). The CDR3 runs 12 residues. The V end was cut by 3 bases, the J end by 9 bases, with 12 bases between. Germline-derived CDR1 and CDR2 are LGHNA and YNFKEQ. Here the CDR3 DNA reads TGTGCCAGCAGCCAGGATGGGACAAGGCAGTACTTC. Its protein is CASSQDGTRQYF.

The chain employs TRBV11-3 and TRBJ1-1; maybe TRBD1 (5 bases). Germline V gene data show CDR1 as SGHNT and CDR2 as YENEEA. V was shortened by 5 bases and J by 1 base, with 8 bases between the two germline ends. CDR3 length: 13 residues. The CDR3 is CASSTQENTEAFF. The CDR3 DNA reads as TGTGCCAGCAGCACACAGGAGAACACTGAAGCTTTCTTT. Combining the CDR3 with reference TRBV11-3 and TRBJ1-1 gives the whole variable domain EAGVVQSPRYKIIEKKQPVAFWCNPISGHNTLYWYLQNLGQGPELLIRYENEEAVDDSQLPKDRFSAERLKGVDSTLKIQPAELGDSAVYLCASSTQENTEAFFGQGTRLTVV.

This clone was observed a handful of times. This chain connects TRBV2 to TRBJ1-2, with D perhaps matching TRBD1 (6 bases). CDR1 SNHLY and CDR2 FYNNEI come from the germline V gene. The CDR3 covers 14 residues. Trimming pared 3 bases from V and 1 base from J, leaving 9 bases between. This CDR3 reads CASSEDSFNYGYTF. CDR3 nucleotides: TGTGCCAGCAGTGAGGACAGCTTTAACTATGGCTACACCTTC.